The 20 T cell receptor beta chains below come from one sample, sequenced in a study of T cells in Graves' hyperthyroidism and ophthalmopathy (dated by TCRdb to about 2019). The library was made by multiplex PCR. Instrument used: Illumina HiSeq 2000. Amplification of TCR beta CDR3 regions was carried out from RNA transcripts. A first-round RT-PCR of the TCR CDR3 used the HTBI primer set with the Qiagen OneStep RT-PCR kit. TCRdb reworked the public reads: Q25 trimming with fastp, MiXCR clone assembly, productive beta chains retained. Rows with one shared CDR3 protein collapse into an entry with the most common genes and DNA. The sample records roughly 710,000 distinct CDR3 sequences, around a third of which are singletons. Roughly 31% of the sample goes to the ten largest clones. Input material: blood. The receptors were gathered from a woman aged 40 to 50 with Graves' hyperthyroidism.

The chain combines TRBV20-1 with TRBJ1-5; the match to TRBD1 covers 10 bases. The J segment lost 7 bases and the V segment lost 3 bases, leaving 12 bases of the junction unmatched. Germline loops: CDR1 DFQATT, CDR2 SNEGSKA (reference sequence). CDR3 length equals 16 residues. CDR3 coding DNA: TGCAGTGCTAGGCTAGTGCCCGGACAGGGGGACCAGCCCCAGCATTTT. It codes for CSARLVPGQGDQPQHF.

Comment on this clonotype: Possible read error: a much larger clone is one base away. This chain's CDR3 is CAISLGRGTAQPQHF. In DNA, the CDR3 is TGTGCCATCAGTTTGGGCAGGGGGACAGCTCAGCCCCAGCATTTT. The chain carries TRBV10-3 and TRBJ1-5, with 7 bases lining up with TRBD1. J was trimmed by 6 bases and V by 5 bases; bases with no gene match: 10. Germline CDR1 reads ENHRY; CDR2 reads SYGVKD. The CDR3 spans 15 residues.

This clonotype has only a few counts. The chain couples TRBV20-1 to TRBJ2-2; D unresolved. The CDR3 sequence is 13 residues long. Germline CDR1 reads DFQATT; CDR2 reads SNEGSKA (reference sequence). Trimming removed 5 bases at V and 6 bases at J, with 13 bases between. CDR3 sequence: CSAPGSHPGELFF. The CDR3 DNA reads TGCAGTGCTCCCGGGTCCCACCCCGGGGAGCTGTTTTTT.

The rearrangement joins TRBV7-2 to TRBJ1-3; D remains unclear. Germline V gene sequence: CDR1 SGHTA, CDR2 FQGNSA. The CDR3 consists of 12 residues. The germline V and J ends were trimmed by 6 bases and 14 bases, with 17 bases remaining between them. CDR3 DNA sequence: TGTGCCAGCAGTTATCCAGGAAACACGGTATATTTT. Its translation is CASSYPGNTVYF.

This clonotype came up many times. This sequence joins TRBV7-8 and TRBJ1-2; D unclear. The CDR3 is 14 residues long. V was cut by 0 bases and J by 6 bases, with 11 bases left in between. Germline V gene lookup returns CDR1 SGHVS and CDR2 FQNEAQ. Written as DNA, the CDR3 is TGTGCCAGCAGCTTAGCGCTCGGAACTCATGGCTACACCTTC. This codes for CASSLALGTHGYTF.

V and J are TRBV19 and TRBJ1-5; D remains unclear. V lost 6 bases to trimming and J lost 3 bases, with 9 bases between them. Looked up from germline, CDR1 is LNHDA and CDR2 is SQIVND (reference sequence). The length of the CDR3 is 13 residues. The CDR3 protein is CASSAQNNQPQHF. CDR3 in DNA: TGTGCCAGTAGCGCGCAGAACAATCAGCCCCAGCATTTT. Using reference TRBV19 and TRBJ1-5 for the parts outside the CDR3, the full variable domain is DGGITQSPKYLFRKEGQNVTLSCEQNLNHDAMYWYRQDPGQGLRLIYYSQIVNDFQKGDIAEGYSVSREKKESFPLTVTSAQKNPTAFYLCASSAQNNQPQHFGDGTRLSIL.

The table lists this clonotype with many counts. The chain joins TRBV12-3 or TRBV12-4 to TRBJ1-5; 7 nucleotides agree with TRBD1. CDR3 length equals 16 residues. V dropped 6 bases and J dropped 0; count of bases not matched to a gene: 8. The CDR3: CASSRQGGGSNQPQHF. The CDR3 nucleotides are TGTGCCAGCAGCCGACAGGGTGGAGGTAGCAATCAGCCCCAGCATTTT.

The chain joins TRBV5-1 to TRBJ2-3, with D perhaps TRBD2 (5 bases). The CDR3 has 14 amino acids. V lost 0 bases to trimming and J lost 4 bases, with 9 bases between them. Germline V lookup: CDR1 SGHRS, CDR2 YFSETQ. In DNA, the CDR3 is TGCGCCAGCAGCTTGGGATCCGGGGCAGATACGCAGTATTTT. As protein: CASSLGSGADTQYF.

This clonotype occurred a few times. V and J are TRBV19 and TRBJ1-2, with D possibly being TRBD1 (6 bases). Trimming left V 2 bases short and J 4 bases short, with 11 bases between. From germline, CDR1 is LNHDA and CDR2 SQIVND (reference sequence). There are 14 residues in the CDR3. CDR3 sequence (DNA): TGTGCCAGTAGTATACGGGACACCCTCTATGGCTACACCTTC. Amino acid sequence: CASSIRDTLYGYTF.

The rearrangement links TRBV12-3 or TRBV12-4 to TRBJ1-5; D not resolved. V was shortened by 7 bases and J by 11 bases, with 24 bases between the two germline ends. The CDR3 is 15 residues long. In nucleotides, the CDR3 is TGTGCCAGCACCATATATGGGTCTGAGGGCTTAGCCCAGCATTTT. As protein: CASTIYGSEGLAQHF.

This clonotype was found many times. V is TRBV20-1 and J is TRBJ2-5; 7 bases are a match to TRBD1. The CDR3 runs to 14 residues. V shed 5 bases, J shed 1 base, and the junction held 7 bases outside the gene matches. Germline values: CDR1 DFQATT, CDR2 SNEGSKA (reference sequence). This chain's CDR3 is CSALTWDSQETQYF. DNA of the CDR3: TGCAGTGCTCTAACCTGGGACAGCCAAGAGACCCAGTACTTC.

This clonotype has at least ten counts. The CDR3 coding sequence is TGTGCCAGCAGCCGCATGAACACTGAAGCTTTCTTT. Its protein is CASSRMNTEAFF. The chain uses TRBV19 and TRBJ1-1; no firm D call. Germline V gene lookup returns CDR1 LNHDA and CDR2 SQIVND (reference sequence). The length of the CDR3 is 12 residues. V was trimmed by 9 bases and J by 0 bases, leaving 8 bases between them.

V usage is TRBV6-6 and J usage is TRBJ2-7, with 8 bases aligning to TRBD2. Germline CDR1 reads MNHNY; CDR2 reads SVGAGI (reference sequence). V shed 5 bases and J 6 bases; nucleotides not matched to a gene: 9. The CDR3 covers 14 residues. CDR3 in amino acids: CASSEVGGGREQYF. The CDR3 DNA reads TGTGCCAGCAGTGAGGTCGGGGGGGGACGCGAGCAGTACTTC.

This clonotype was detected only a few times. This sequence joins TRBV6-6 and TRBJ1-1; D gene uncertain. Germline loops: CDR1 MNHNY, CDR2 SVGAGI (reference sequence). V gave up 2 bases and J gave up 4 bases, with 20 bases separating them. The CDR3 spans 17 residues. CDR3 coding DNA: TGTGCCAGCAGTTACGCGCCACCCACGGGTATAGGCACTGAAGCTTTCTTT. It yields the protein CASSYAPPTGIGTEAFF.

The sample holds a few counts of this clonotype. This chain links TRBV19 with TRBJ1-1; D is ambiguous. The CDR3 loop spans 14 amino acids. The V and J ends lost 1 base and 3 bases respectively, with 9 bases between them. CDR1 and CDR2 from the germline V gene are LNHDA and SQIVND (reference sequence). In nucleotides, the CDR3 is TGTGCCAGTAGTATAGGGCACGGCTACACTGAAGCTTTCTTT. Translation: CASSIGHGYTEAFF. Combining the CDR3 with reference TRBV19 and TRBJ1-1 gives the whole variable domain DGGITQSPKYLFRKEGQNVTLSCEQNLNHDAMYWYRQDPGQGLRLIYYSQIVNDFQKGDIAEGYSVSREKKESFPLTVTSAQKNPTAFYLCASSIGHGYTEAFFGQGTRLTVV.

This clonotype was picked up a small number of times. V usage is TRBV20-1 and J usage is TRBJ2-7; TRBD2 agrees at 9 bases. J lost 2 bases, V lost 0 bases, and 8 bases had no gene match. Germline V lookup: CDR1 DFQATT, CDR2 SNEGSKA (reference sequence). CDR3 length: 16 residues. This CDR3 is CSARDFTREGTYEQYF. Written as DNA, the CDR3 is TGCAGTGCTAGAGATTTTACGCGGGAGGGCACCTACGAGCAGTACTTC.

This clonotype was seen a handful of times. The V gene is TRBV5-1, the J gene TRBJ2-2; TRBD1 agrees at 8 bases. Trimming took 0 bases from V and 5 from J; bases not matched to a gene: 6. CDR3 length: 16 residues. The germline CDR1 and CDR2 sequences are SGHRS and YFSETQ. The CDR3 here is CASSLVGRGRTGELFF. DNA for the CDR3: TGCGCCAGCAGCTTGGTTGGCAGGGGGCGAACCGGGGAGCTGTTTTTT.

Comment on this clonotype: A much larger clone differs from this one at a single base, so this may be a read error. The V gene is TRBV7-9, the J gene TRBJ2-2; D may correspond to TRBD1 or TRBD2 (5 bases each). This CDR3 is 14 amino acids long. Trimming cost V 1 base and J 5 bases, with 8 bases left between them. Germline CDR1 and CDR2: SEHNR and FQNEAQ (reference sequence). Here the CDR3 reads CASSLGGWTGELFF. The CDR3 region has the DNA TGTGCCAGCAGCTTAGGGGGGTGGACCGGGGAGCTGTTTTTT.

This chain uses TRBV7-4 with TRBJ2-3; 11 positions match TRBD2. CDR1 is SGHVT and CDR2 is SQSDAQ in the germline V gene. The CDR3 is 17 amino acids. V shed 6 bases and J 0 bases; nucleotides not matched to a gene: 8. This CDR3 is CASSPGLAAVSTDTQYF. CDR3 DNA sequence: TGTGCCAGCAGTCCGGGACTAGCGGCAGTTAGCACAGATACGCAGTATTTT.

In the case of this clonotype: This may arise from a read error, as a much more abundant clone is one base away. V usage is TRBV1 and J usage is TRBJ2-7; the table calls TRBD2, which could not be checked here. TRBV1 is deemed a pseudogene. CDR3 length: 15 residues. The CDR3 loop reads CVSSGYEAGAYEQYF. CDR3 DNA: TGCGTCAGCAGTGGTTATGAAGCGGGGGCCTACGAGCAGTACTTC.